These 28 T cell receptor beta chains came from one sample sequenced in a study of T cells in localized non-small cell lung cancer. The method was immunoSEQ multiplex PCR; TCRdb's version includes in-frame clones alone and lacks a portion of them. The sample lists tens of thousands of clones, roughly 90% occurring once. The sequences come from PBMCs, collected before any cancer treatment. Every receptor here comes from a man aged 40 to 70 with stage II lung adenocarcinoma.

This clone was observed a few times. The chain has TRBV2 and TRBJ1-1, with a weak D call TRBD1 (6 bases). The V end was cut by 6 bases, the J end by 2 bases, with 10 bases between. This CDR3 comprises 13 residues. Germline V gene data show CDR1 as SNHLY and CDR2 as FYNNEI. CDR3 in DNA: TGTGCCAGCAGAGGACAGACTAACACTGAAGCTTTCTTT. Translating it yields CASRGQTNTEAFF.

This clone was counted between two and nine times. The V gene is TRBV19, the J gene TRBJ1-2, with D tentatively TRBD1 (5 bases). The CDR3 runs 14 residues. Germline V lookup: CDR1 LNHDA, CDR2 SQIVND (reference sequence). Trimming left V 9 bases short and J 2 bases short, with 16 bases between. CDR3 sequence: CASRVAGGNYGYTF. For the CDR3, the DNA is TGTGCCAGCCGCGTTGCGGGGGGAAACTATGGCTACACCTTC.

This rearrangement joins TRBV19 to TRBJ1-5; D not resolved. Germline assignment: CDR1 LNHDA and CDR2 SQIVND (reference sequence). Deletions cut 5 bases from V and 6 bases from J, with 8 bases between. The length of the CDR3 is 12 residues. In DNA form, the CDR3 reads TGTGCCAGTAGTGGCGACACTCAGCCCCAGCATTTT. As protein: CASSGDTQPQHF.

The CDR3 sequence: CASTPSGASTDTQYF. CDR3 sequence (DNA): TGCGCCAGCACCCCTAGCGGGGCGAGCACAGATACGCAGTATTTT. The V gene is TRBV5-1, the J gene TRBJ2-3, with 9 bases lining up with TRBD2. CDR3 length: 15 amino acids. Germline CDR1 and CDR2: SGHRS and YFSETQ. Unmatched junction bases numbered 5, after V lost 6 bases and J lost 0 bases.

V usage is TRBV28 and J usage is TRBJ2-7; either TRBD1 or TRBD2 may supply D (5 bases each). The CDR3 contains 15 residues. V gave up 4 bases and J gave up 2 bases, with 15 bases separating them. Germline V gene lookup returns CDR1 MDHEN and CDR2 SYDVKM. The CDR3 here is CASSSTGTETYEQYF. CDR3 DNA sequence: TGTGCCAGCAGTTCGACCGGGACGGAAACCTACGAGCAGTACTTC. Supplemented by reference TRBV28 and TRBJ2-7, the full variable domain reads DVKVTQSSRYLVKRTGEKVFLECVQDMDHENMFWYRQDPGLGLRLIYFSYDVKMKEKGDIPEGYSVSREKKERFSLILESASTNQTSMYLCASSSTGTETYEQYFGPGTRLTVT.

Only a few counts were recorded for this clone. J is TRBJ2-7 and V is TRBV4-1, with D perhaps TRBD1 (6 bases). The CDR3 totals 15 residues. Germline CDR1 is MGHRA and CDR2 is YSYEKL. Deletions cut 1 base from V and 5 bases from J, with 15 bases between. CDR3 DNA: TGCGCCAGCAGCCAAGCTATACAGGGTACCAACGAGCAGTACTTC. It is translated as CASSQAIQGTNEQYF.

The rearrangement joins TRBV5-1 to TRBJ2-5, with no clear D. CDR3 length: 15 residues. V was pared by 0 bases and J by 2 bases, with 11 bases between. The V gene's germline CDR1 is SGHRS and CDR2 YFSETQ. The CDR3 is CASSLEGSWQETQYF. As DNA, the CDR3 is TGCGCCAGCAGCTTGGAGGGTAGTTGGCAAGAGACCCAGTACTTC.

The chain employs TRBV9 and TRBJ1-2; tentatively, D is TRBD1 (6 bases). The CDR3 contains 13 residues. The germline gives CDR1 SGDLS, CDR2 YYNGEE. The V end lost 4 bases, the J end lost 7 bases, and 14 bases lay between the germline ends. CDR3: CASSQTQGSGYTF. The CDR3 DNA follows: TGTGCCAGCAGCCAAACACAGGGAAGTGGCTACACCTTC.

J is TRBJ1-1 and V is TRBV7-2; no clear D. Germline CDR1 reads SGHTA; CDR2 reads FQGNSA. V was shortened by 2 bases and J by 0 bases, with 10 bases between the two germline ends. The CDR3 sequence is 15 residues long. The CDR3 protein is CASSLMSGVNTEAFF. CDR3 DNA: TGTGCCAGCAGCTTAATGTCAGGAGTGAACACTGAAGCTTTCTTT.

The CDR3 here is CASRGAGGTGELFF. In DNA, the CDR3 is TGTGCCAGCAGAGGGGCAGGAGGGACCGGGGAGCTGTTTTTT. The chain recombines TRBV28 with TRBJ2-2; D is perhaps TRBD2 (6 bases). The CDR3 is 14 amino acids. Per the germline V gene, CDR1 is MDHEN and CDR2 is SYDVKM. Deletions cut 6 bases from V and 5 bases from J, with 13 bases between. The whole variable domain, remainder taken from reference TRBV28 and TRBJ2-2, is DVKVTQSSRYLVKRTGEKVFLECVQDMDHENMFWYRQDPGLGLRLIYFSYDVKMKEKGDIPEGYSVSREKKERFSLILESASTNQTSMYLCASRGAGGTGELFFGEGSRLTVL.

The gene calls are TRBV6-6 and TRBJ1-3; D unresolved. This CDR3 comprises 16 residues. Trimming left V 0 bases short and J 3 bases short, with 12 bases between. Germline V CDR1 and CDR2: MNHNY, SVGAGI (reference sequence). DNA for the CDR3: TGTGCCAGCAGTTACTCCAGCTTAGTTGGTGGAAACACCATATATTTT. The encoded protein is CASSYSSLVGGNTIYF.

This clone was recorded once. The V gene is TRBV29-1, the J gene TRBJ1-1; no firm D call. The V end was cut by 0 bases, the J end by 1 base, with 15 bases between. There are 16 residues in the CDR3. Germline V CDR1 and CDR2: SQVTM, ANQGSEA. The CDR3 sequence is CSVEDRRGVRNTEAFF. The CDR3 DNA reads TGCAGCGTTGAAGATCGGAGAGGAGTACGGAACACTGAAGCTTTCTTT.

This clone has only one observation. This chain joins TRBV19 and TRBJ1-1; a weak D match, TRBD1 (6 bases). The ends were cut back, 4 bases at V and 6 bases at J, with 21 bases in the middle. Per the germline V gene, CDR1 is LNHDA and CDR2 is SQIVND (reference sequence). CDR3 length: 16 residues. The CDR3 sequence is CASSKGDSGRLSEAFF. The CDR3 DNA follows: TGTGCCAGTAGTAAGGGGGATTCAGGCAGGCTATCTGAAGCTTTCTTT.

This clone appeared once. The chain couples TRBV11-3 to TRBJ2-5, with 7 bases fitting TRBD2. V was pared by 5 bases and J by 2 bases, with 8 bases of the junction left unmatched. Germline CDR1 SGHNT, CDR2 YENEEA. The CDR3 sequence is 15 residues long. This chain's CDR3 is CASSLGLAVQETQYF. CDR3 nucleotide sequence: TGTGCCAGCAGCCTAGGCCTAGCGGTACAAGAGACCCAGTACTTC.

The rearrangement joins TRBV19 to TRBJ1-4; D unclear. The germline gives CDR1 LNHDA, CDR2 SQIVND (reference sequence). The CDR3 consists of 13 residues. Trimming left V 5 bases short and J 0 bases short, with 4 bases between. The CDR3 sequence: CASSSPTNEKLFF. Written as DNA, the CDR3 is TGTGCCAGTAGTTCCCCAACTAATGAAAAACTGTTTTTT.

The CDR3 coding sequence is TGTGCCAGCAGCTCGCTACAGGGAGTCGGCTATGGCTACACCTTC. Translated: CASSSLQGVGYGYTF. This chain connects TRBV11-2 to TRBJ1-2, with a possible D match to TRBD1 (6 bases). V was cut by 4 bases and J by 4 bases, with 16 bases left in between. The CDR3 has 15 amino acids. Germline-derived CDR1 and CDR2 are SGHAT and FQNNGV.

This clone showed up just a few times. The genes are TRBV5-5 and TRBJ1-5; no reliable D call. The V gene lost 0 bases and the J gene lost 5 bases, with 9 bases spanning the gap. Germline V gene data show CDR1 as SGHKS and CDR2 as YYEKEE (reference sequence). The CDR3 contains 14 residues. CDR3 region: CASSLGTVDQPQHF. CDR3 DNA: TGTGCCAGCAGCTTGGGAACCGTAGATCAGCCCCAGCATTTT.

This chain's CDR3 is CASSSQRLAGSYEQYF. The CDR3 DNA sequence: TGTGCCAGCAGTTCCCAGCGACTAGCGGGGAGCTACGAGCAGTACTTC. The chain is built from TRBV7-9 and TRBJ2-7; 11 nucleotides align to TRBD2. The CDR3 spans 16 residues. Unmatched junction bases numbered 10, after V lost 6 bases and J lost 3 bases. CDR1 and CDR2 (germline): SEHNR, FQNEAQ (reference sequence).

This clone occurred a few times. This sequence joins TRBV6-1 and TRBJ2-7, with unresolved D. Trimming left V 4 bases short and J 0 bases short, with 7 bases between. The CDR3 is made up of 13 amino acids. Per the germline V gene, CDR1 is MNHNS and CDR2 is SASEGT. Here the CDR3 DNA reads TGTGCCAGCAGTGTGGGCGGCTCCTACGAGCAGTACTTC. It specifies CASSVGGSYEQYF.

The CDR3 region has the DNA TGTGCCAGCAGCGTAGGGCACCGGATGAACACTGAAGCTTTCTTT. Protein product: CASSVGHRMNTEAFF. The chain uses TRBV9 and TRBJ1-1, with unresolved D. CDR3 length: 15 residues. Germline CDR1 and CDR2: SGDLS and YYNGEE. The V end lost 0 bases, the J end lost 0 bases, and 9 bases lay between the germline ends.

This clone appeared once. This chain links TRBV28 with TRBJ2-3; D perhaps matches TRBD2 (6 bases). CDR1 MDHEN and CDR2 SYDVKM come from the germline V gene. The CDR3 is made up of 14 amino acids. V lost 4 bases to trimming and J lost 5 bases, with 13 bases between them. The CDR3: CASSSPRRGDTQYF. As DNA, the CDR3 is TGTGCCAGCAGTTCTCCCCGGCGGGGAGATACGCAGTATTTT.

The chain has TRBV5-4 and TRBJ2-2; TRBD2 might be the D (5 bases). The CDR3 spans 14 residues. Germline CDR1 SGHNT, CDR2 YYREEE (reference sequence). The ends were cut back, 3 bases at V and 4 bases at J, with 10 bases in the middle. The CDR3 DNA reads TGTGCCAGCAGCTCGGGGTCTGTCACCGGGGAGCTGTTTTTT. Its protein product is CASSSGSVTGELFF.

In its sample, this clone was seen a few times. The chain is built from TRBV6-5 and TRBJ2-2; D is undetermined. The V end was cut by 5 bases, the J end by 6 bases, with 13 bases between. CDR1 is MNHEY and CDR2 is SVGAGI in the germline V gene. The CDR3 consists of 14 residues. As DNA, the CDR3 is TGTGCCAGCAGTAAAACGGACGAGGCCGGGGAGCTGTTTTTT. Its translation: CASSKTDEAGELFF.

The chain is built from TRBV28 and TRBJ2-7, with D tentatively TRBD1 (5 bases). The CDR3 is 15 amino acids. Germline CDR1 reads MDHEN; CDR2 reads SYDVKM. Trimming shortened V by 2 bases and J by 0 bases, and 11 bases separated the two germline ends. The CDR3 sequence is CASSLAAGNSYEQYF. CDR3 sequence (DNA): TGTGCCAGCAGTTTAGCCGCAGGGAACTCCTACGAGCAGTACTTC.

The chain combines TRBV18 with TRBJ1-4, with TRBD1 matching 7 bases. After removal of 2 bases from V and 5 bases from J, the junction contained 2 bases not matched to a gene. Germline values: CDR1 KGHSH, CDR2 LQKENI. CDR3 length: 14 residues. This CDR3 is CASSPGTVNEKLFF. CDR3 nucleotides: TGTGCCAGCTCACCAGGGACAGTGAATGAAAAACTGTTTTTT.

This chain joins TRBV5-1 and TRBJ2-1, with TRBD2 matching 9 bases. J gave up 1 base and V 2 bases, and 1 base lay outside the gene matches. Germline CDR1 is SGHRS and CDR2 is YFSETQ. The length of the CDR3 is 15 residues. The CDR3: CASSFSGGSYNEQFF. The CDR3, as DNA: TGCGCCAGCAGCTTTAGCGGGGGTTCCTACAATGAGCAGTTCTTC. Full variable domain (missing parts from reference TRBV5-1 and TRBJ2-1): KAGVTQTPRYLIKTRGQQVTLSCSPISGHRSVSWYQQTPGQGLQFLFEYFSETQRNKGNFPGRFSGRQFSNSRSEMNVSTLELGDSALYLCASSFSGGSYNEQFFGPGTRLTVL.

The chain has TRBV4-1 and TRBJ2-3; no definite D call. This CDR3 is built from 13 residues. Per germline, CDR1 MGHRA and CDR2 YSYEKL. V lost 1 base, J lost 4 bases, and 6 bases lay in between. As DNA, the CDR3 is TGCGCCAGCAGCCAAGTGGGTGCAGATACGCAGTATTTT. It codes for CASSQVGADTQYF.

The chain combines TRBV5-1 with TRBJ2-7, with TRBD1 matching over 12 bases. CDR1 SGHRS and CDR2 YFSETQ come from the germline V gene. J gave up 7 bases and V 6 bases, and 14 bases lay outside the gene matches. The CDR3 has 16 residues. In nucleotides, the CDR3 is TGCGCCAGCAACTCAGCACCGGGACAGGGGGCGCGGGAGCAGTACTTC. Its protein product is CASNSAPGQGAREQYF.